This note documents a single TCR beta chain sequence. Its antigen remains unidentified. The record has no base qualities; no much larger clone is one base away. Other DNA sequences in the same sample also yield this CDR3. Library preparation was by the immunoSEQ multiplex PCR assay. The hsTCRB Kit was used according to the manufacturer's protocol to amplify rearranged TCR beta chain sequences. An Illumina MiSeq was used to sequence the TCRB libraries. The study's processing was this. Demultiplexing, trimming and gene mapping were performed with the kit vendor's proprietary platform. What TCRdb holds here is the immuneACCESS table cut down to in-frame rearrangements. Part of the clones is not present; checked against another copy, under half of the missing clones reflect an unresolved V gene, and the others are unexplained. D and trimming were read from the DNA, whereas the V and J calls and clone size are those reported in that table. The sample table holds some 22,000 clones, of which 79% were seen once. The top ten hold 6.5% to 9% of the sample.

This entry is derived from a study of a mutant IDH1 vaccine in newly diagnosed glioma (dated by TCRdb to the early 2020s). Regarding the study in general: Eight vaccinations were administered to patients in weeks 1, 3, 5, 7, 11, 15, 19 and 23, corresponding to visits V03 through V10. In the chemotherapy-containing groups, vaccination started alongside temozolomide cycles, whereas in patients who had radiotherapy alone it started 4-6 weeks after radiotherapy. Peripheral blood samples were drawn at six visits, namely V03 (baseline), V05, V07, V10, V12 and V13. The roughly 34 treated patients were around 60% male and about 38% female, with a mean age of approximately 40 years. Prior to enrollment, patients had been given standard therapy consisting of radiotherapy alone, temozolomide alone, or radiochemotherapy with temozolomide, with the combination given to most patients. For exploratory analyses, longitudinal TCRB deep sequencing was carried out in under 30 treated patients wherever samples were available.

From a lookup of the germline V gene, CDR1 and CDR2 are SGHTS and YDEGEE. V and J are truncated by 2 bases and 4 bases respectively, leaving an intervening sequence of 15 bases. Spanning cysteine to phenylalanine, the CDR3 consists of 15 amino acids. The kept DNA is CDR3 alone, 45 bases in frame from the first base. Overall study outcomes, separate from this receptor: According to the authors, sample limitations meant that analyses of patient blood samples could not be reproduced. Immune responses induced by the vaccine were seen in over 90% of patients across multiple MHC alleles. Pseudoprogression seemed to be unrelated to changes in the top peripheral T cell clonotypes found by TCRB sequencing. PBMC samples for TCRB deep sequencing were selected based on availability.

The intended sense of this specimen's time point label: week 11, during vaccination. Every vaccine dose consisted of 300 ug of a 20-mer mutant IDH1 peptide in Montanide, administered subcutaneously together with topical imiquimod. Newly diagnosed WHO grade 3 or 4 IDH1-mutant astrocytomas showing loss of nuclear ATRX were present in the donors. The samples were drawn from NOA16, a multicentre, single-arm, open-label phase I trial in Germany that tested a mutant IDH1 peptide vaccine in humans for the first time. Genomic DNA for TCRB sequencing was isolated from EDTA blood with the DNeasy Blood and Tissue Kit.

The chain uses TRBV5-8 and TRBJ1-2, with no confident D gene call. The TCR originated in a man aged 35-49 years with glioma. Sequencing was performed on PBMCs, taken from a glioma patient whose treatment included an IDH1 peptide vaccine. The bases read TGTGCCAGCAGCTTCTACGACTTGCGTGGCTATGGCTACACCTTC. This codes for CASSFYDLRGYGYTF.